Many counts were recorded for the clone carrying this T cell receptor (beta chain). Its antigen remains unknown. Synthesis of TCR cDNA relied on 5'RACE template switching, which attached a universal primer site and UMIs. TCRdb re-derived calls from the 5' RACE reads in MiXCR, one entry per CDR3 protein. The data hold about 150,000 distinct CDR3 sequences, with around 6.3% observed a single time. The data stem from a study of T cells after yellow fever vaccination. This CDR3 contains 15 residues. General study findings and limits: A small share of clonotypes appeared in both CD4 and CD8 compartments. Faster peaking, at day 5 versus 15, marked a secondary response that was weaker.

The J gene is TRBJ2-7, the V gene TRBV21-1; the table gives TRBD1 as D, unverified against the DNA. TRBV21-1 is recorded as a pseudogene. Here the sequenced sample was CD4+ T cells sorted from PBMCs, taken 10 days after the yellow fever booster vaccination. The TCR originated in a man between 25 and 39 years old who received the YFV17D yellow fever vaccine. CDR3 bases: TGTGCCAGCAGAATTTCTGGGGGTTTCCACACCGAGCAGTACTTC. It encodes CASRISGGFHTEQYF.